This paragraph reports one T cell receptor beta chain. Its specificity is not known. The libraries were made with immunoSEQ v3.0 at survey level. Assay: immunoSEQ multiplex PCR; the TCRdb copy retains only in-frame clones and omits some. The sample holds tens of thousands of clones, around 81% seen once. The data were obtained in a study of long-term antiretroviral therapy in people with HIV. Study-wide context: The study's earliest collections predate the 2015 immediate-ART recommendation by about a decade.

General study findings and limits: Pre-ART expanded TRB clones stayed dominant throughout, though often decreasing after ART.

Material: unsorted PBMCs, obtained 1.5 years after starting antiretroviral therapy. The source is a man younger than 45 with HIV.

CDR3 amino acids: CASSPPVGGRSYNEQFF. CDR3 nucleotides: TGTGCCAGCTCACCACCGGTCGGGGGCCGATCCTACAATGAGCAGTTCTTC. The J gene is TRBJ2-1, the V gene TRBV18, with D perhaps given as TRBD1 or TRBD2 (6 bases each). Trimming cost V 0 bases and J 1 base, with 13 bases left between them. CDR3 length: 17 residues. Looked up from germline, CDR1 is KGHSH and CDR2 is LQKENI.